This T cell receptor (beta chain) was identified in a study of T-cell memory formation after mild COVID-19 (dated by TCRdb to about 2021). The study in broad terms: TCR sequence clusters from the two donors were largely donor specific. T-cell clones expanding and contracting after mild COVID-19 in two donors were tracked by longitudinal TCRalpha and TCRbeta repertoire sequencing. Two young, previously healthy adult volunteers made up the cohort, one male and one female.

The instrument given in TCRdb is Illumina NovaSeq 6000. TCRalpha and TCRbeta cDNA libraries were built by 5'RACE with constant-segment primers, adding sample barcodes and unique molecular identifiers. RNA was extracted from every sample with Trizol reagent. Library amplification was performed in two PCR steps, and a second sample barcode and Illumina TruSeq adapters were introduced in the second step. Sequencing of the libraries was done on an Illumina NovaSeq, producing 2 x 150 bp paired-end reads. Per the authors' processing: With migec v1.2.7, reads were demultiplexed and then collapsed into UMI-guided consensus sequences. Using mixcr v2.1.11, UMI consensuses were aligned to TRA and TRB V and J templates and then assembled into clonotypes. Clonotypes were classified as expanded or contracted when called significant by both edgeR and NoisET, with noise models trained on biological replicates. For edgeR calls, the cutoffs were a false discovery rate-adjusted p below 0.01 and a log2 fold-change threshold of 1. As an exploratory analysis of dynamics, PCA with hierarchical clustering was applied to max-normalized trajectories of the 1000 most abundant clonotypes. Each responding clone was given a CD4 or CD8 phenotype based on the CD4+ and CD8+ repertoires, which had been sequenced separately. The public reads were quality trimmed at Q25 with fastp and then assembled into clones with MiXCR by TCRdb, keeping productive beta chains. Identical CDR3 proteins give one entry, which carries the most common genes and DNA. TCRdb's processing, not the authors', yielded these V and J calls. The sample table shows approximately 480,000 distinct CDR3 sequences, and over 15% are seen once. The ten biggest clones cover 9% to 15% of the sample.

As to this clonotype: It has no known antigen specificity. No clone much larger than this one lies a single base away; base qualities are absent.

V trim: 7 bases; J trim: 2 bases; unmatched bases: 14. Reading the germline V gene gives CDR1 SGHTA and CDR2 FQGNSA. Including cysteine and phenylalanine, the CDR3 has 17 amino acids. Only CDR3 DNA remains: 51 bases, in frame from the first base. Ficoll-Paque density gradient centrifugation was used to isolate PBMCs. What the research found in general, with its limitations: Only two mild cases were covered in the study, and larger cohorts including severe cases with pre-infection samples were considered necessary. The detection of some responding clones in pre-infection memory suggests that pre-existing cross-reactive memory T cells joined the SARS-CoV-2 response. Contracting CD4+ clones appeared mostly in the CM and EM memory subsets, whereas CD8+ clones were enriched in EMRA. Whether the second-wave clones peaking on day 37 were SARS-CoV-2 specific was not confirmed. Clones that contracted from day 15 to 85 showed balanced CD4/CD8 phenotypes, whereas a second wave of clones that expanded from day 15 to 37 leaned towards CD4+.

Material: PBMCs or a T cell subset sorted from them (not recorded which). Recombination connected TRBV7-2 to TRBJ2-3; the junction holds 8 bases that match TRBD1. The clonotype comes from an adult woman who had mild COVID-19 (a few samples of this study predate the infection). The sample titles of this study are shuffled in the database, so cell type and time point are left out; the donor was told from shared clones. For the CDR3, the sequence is CASNRRDRRGYTDTQYF. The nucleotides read TGTGCCAGCAACCGTCGGGACAGGCGAGGGTACACAGATACGCAGTATTTT.